Shown below are 6 T cell receptor beta chains from a single sample sequenced in a study of cytomegalovirus exposure and HLA in healthy donors. Profiled with immunoSEQ multiplex PCR; TCRdb holds only in-frame clones, not every one. The sample has roughly 150,000 clones; around 89% are singletons. The material sequenced was PBMCs. The receptors were gathered from a man aged 18-30 years in good health and CMV-seronegative.

The V gene is TRBV6-1, the J gene TRBJ2-7, with 8 nucleotides matching TRBD1. Germline V lookup: CDR1 MNHNS, CDR2 SASEGT. This CDR3 has 15 residues. After removal of 2 bases from V and 3 bases from J, the junction contained 6 bases not matched to a gene. CDR3 residues: CASSELDRDDYEQYF. The CDR3 DNA follows: TGTGCCAGCAGTGAATTGGACAGGGATGACTACGAGCAGTACTTC.

J is TRBJ1-1 and V is TRBV29-1; unclear D gene. Germline-derived CDR1 and CDR2 are SQVTM and ANQGSEA. Trimming removed 4 bases from V and 1 base from J, with 4 bases in between. CDR3 size: 11 residues. As DNA, the CDR3 is TGCAGCGTTGTCCGGAACACTGAAGCTTTCTTT. Protein product: CSVVRNTEAFF.

This chain links TRBV28 with TRBJ1-2, with unresolved D. CDR1 is MDHEN and CDR2 is SYDVKM in the germline V gene. CDR3 size: 14 residues. V lost 8 bases and J 2 bases, leaving 15 bases between the germline ends. CDR3 region: CASGGDRANYGYTF. CDR3 coding DNA: TGTGCCAGCGGCGGCGACCGAGCGAACTATGGCTACACCTTC.

The V gene is TRBV19, the J gene TRBJ1-2; D is undetermined. Germline loops: CDR1 LNHDA, CDR2 SQIVND (reference sequence). Trimming removed 5 bases at V and 4 bases at J, with 5 bases between. This CDR3 is 11 amino acids long. This CDR3 reads CASSRGYGYTF. In DNA, the CDR3 is TGTGCCAGTAGTCGGGGCTATGGCTACACCTTC.

This chain connects TRBV7-8 to TRBJ1-4; 7 nucleotides agree with TRBD1. The CDR3 is 15 amino acids. Germline V lookup: CDR1 SGHVS, CDR2 FQNEAQ. J gave up 8 bases and V 4 bases, and 10 bases lay outside the gene matches. CDR3 protein: CASSSQGESEEKLFF. CDR3 DNA: TGTGCCAGCAGCTCCCAGGGGGAGAGTGAGGAAAAACTGTTTTTT.

The rearrangement joins TRBV5-4 to TRBJ2-1, with 11 nucleotides matching TRBD2. Germline CDR1 reads SGHNT; CDR2 reads YYREEE (reference sequence). This CDR3 region has 15 residues. V lost 4 bases, J lost 8 bases, and 8 bases stayed unmatched. The CDR3 sequence: CASSDLLAGADEQFF. CDR3 in DNA: TGTGCCAGCAGCGATCTACTAGCGGGAGCGGATGAGCAGTTCTTC.